This TCR beta chain emerged from a study of T cells in Graves' hyperthyroidism and ophthalmopathy. The ends lost 3 bases at V and 6 bases at J; junction bases unmatched: 4. The CDR3 has 15 residues. Germline assignment: CDR1 SNHLY and CDR2 FYNNEI. In its sample, this clonotype was seen many times. Researchers amplified the TCR beta CDR3 regions from RNA transcripts. First-round RT-PCR with HTBI primers amplified the TCR CDR3 region. TCRdb passed the multiplex PCR reads through MiXCR, listing each CDR3 protein once. The sample records 600,000 to 850,000 distinct CDR3 sequences, around a sixth being singletons.

This chain joins TRBV2 and TRBJ1-6; 8 bases are a match to TRBD1. This clonotype was obtained from a woman in her forties or fifties with Graves' hyperthyroidism that later progressed to Graves' ophthalmopathy. The sample consisted of blood. Here the CDR3 DNA reads TGTGCCAGCAGTGAGGACAGGGAACTTAATTCACCCCTCCACTTT. Amino acid sequence: CASSEDRELNSPLHF.